Described below is a single T cell receptor (beta chain) sequence and its context. From the 5' RACE reads, TCRdb lists one entry per CDR3 protein and no DNA. The data show 550,000 to 600,000 distinct CDR3 sequences, and the top ten clones hold roughly 3.4%. The data belong to a study of T cells expressing NK-cell markers. The CDR3 totals 13 residues. Germline CDR1 reads DFQATT; CDR2 reads SNEGSKA (reference sequence). Sample: blood T cells: a sorted CD56 or NKG2C T cell subset, CD4+ or CD8+ T cells, or bulk PBMC T cells (not recorded which). This TCR came from a man younger than 35 in good health. The chain recombines TRBV20-1 with TRBJ1-3. The CDR3 reads CSASGTNKNTIYF.